This paragraph reports one T cell receptor (beta chain). Produced via immunoSEQ multiplex PCR; TCRdb's table is partial and in-frame only. The sample records 150,000 to 190,000 clones, around 94% being singletons. This entry belongs to a study of OX40 agonist ivuxolimab in advanced cancers. The CDR3 has 14 amino acids. Germline V gene data show CDR1 as SGHNT and CDR2 as YYREEE (reference sequence). Trimming shortened V by 4 bases and J by 3 bases, and 11 bases separated the two germline ends. The chain joins TRBV5-4 to TRBJ1-3; tentatively, D is TRBD1 (5 bases). The sequence derives from an adult with an advanced solid tumor such as melanoma, head and neck, liver or kidney cancer. Specimen: CD4+ or CD8+ T cells sorted from blood, collected in a trial of the OX40 agonist ivuxolimab. This chain's CDR3 is CASSTRVGGNTIYF. The CDR3 DNA is TGTGCCAGCAGCACCAGGGTTGGTGGAAACACCATATATTTT.